The rows below give T cell receptor beta chains drawn from one sample of a study of CD4 T cells in relation to SARS-CoV-2 and coronaviruses. No antigens are known for them. The protocol was immunoSEQ multiplex PCR, while the TCRdb copy is restricted to in-frame clones and leaves out a portion. This sample has about 26,000 clones, with around 76% found just once. Sequencing input: CD4+ T cells from PBMCs, cultured in vitro. All receptors derive from a human donor in good health. The conserved cysteine and the conserved F or W are not part of the CDR3 here. The size field is filled for only some rows; it gives once, few, many or a size class.

v_gene: TRBV7-8
j_gene: TRBJ2-2
abundance: .
CDR3aa: ASSSQDTLF

v_gene: TRBV6-5
j_gene: TRBJ2-3
abundance: .
CDR3aa: ASSYSPGGNTDTQY

v_gene: TRBV6-5
j_gene: TRBJ2-1
abundance: once
CDR3aa: ASSSLDEQF

v_gene: TRBV9
j_gene: TRBJ2-2
abundance: few
CDR3aa: ASSVLAGVTGELF

v_gene: TRBV4-3
j_gene: TRBJ2-7
abundance: .
CDR3aa: ASSQVIIGRAAYEQY

v_gene: TRBV5-5
j_gene: TRBJ2-1
abundance: .
CDR3aa: ASSVGPHNEQF

v_gene: TRBV18
j_gene: TRBJ1-5
abundance: once
CDR3aa: ASSPEGNNWPQH

v_gene: TRBV12-3/TRBV12-4
j_gene: TRBJ2-7
abundance: .
CDR3aa: ASSLGRRGEQY

v_gene: TRBV7-2
j_gene: TRBJ2-7
abundance: .
CDR3aa: ASSLNIEQY

v_gene: TRBV19
j_gene: TRBJ2-5
abundance: .
CDR3aa: ASSGDRGLETQY

v_gene: TRBV12-3/TRBV12-4
j_gene: TRBJ1-2
abundance: .
CDR3aa: ASSPRGVSGYT

v_gene: TRBV5-1
j_gene: TRBJ1-3
abundance: .
CDR3aa: ASSTSGTGNTIY

v_gene: TRBV29-1
j_gene: TRBJ2-1
abundance: .
CDR3aa: SVEALAGAWAEQF

v_gene: TRBV11-2
j_gene: TRBJ2-7
abundance: .
CDR3aa: ASSWPGRPPYEQY

v_gene: TRBV6-6
j_gene: TRBJ1-2
abundance: .
CDR3aa: ASSRIGRGNHYGYT

v_gene: TRBV9
j_gene: TRBJ2-7
abundance: .
CDR3aa: ASSVSSGRRDGASEQY

v_gene: TRBV18
j_gene: TRBJ1-1
abundance: .
CDR3aa: ASSSSGQGNTEAF

v_gene: TRBV11-2
j_gene: TRBJ2-7
abundance: .
CDR3aa: ASSLGLEQY

v_gene: TRBV12-3/TRBV12-4
j_gene: TRBJ2-6
abundance: few
CDR3aa: ASSRDRSNVLT

v_gene: TRBV19
j_gene: TRBJ2-3
abundance: .
CDR3aa: ASSITGVHTQY

v_gene: TRBV2
j_gene: TRBJ1-5
abundance: .
CDR3aa: ARITGASNQPQH

v_gene: TRBV19
j_gene: TRBJ1-5
abundance: .
CDR3aa: ASSIQGARSNQPQH

v_gene: TRBV5-1
j_gene: TRBJ2-3
abundance: .
CDR3aa: ASSLELPTDTQY

v_gene: TRBV11-3
j_gene: TRBJ2-2
abundance: .
CDR3aa: ASSLFGATGGDTGELF

v_gene: TRBV7-7
j_gene: TRBJ2-2
abundance: .
CDR3aa: ASSLGPTGELF

v_gene: TRBV2
j_gene: TRBJ1-1
abundance: .
CDR3aa: ASSEQENTEAF

v_gene: TRBV28
j_gene: TRBJ1-2
abundance: few
CDR3aa: ASRTGPYGYT

v_gene: TRBV27
j_gene: TRBJ2-7
abundance: few
CDR3aa: ASSRRAGVVIWEQY

v_gene: TRBV2
j_gene: TRBJ2-3
abundance: once
CDR3aa: ASSLDRGTSDTQY

v_gene: TRBV7-8
j_gene: TRBJ2-2
abundance: .
CDR3aa: ASSLAGGTANTGELF

v_gene: TRBV18
j_gene: TRBJ2-2
abundance: .
CDR3aa: ASSPPGNTGELF

v_gene: TRBV7-3
j_gene: TRBJ2-1
abundance: .
CDR3aa: ASSLNPAGVQYNEQF

v_gene: TRBV18
j_gene: TRBJ2-1
abundance: .
CDR3aa: ASSPQGTSGEQF

v_gene: TRBV5-5
j_gene: TRBJ1-1
abundance: .
CDR3aa: ASSLKGDTEAF

v_gene: TRBV19
j_gene: TRBJ1-4
abundance: .
CDR3aa: ASSANRGGNEKLF

v_gene: TRBV27
j_gene: TRBJ2-2
abundance: .
CDR3aa: ASSLSLAGNTGELF

v_gene: TRBV30
j_gene: TRBJ2-7
abundance: .
CDR3aa: AWDRVNYEQY

v_gene: TRBV7-3
j_gene: TRBJ1-1
abundance: .
CDR3aa: ASTPQRGGEAF

v_gene: TRBV6-6
j_gene: TRBJ1-2
abundance: few
CDR3aa: ASTWGGQTNYGYT

v_gene: TRBV4-3
j_gene: TRBJ1-2
abundance: .
CDR3aa: ASSQVLWQGIYT

v_gene: TRBV4-3
j_gene: TRBJ2-7
abundance: .
CDR3aa: ASSQGASRYYEQY

v_gene: TRBV7-6
j_gene: TRBJ1-6
abundance: .
CDR3aa: ASSALRDLNSPLH

v_gene: TRBV2
j_gene: TRBJ1-5
abundance: few
CDR3aa: ASSPNHSNQPQH

v_gene: TRBV29-1
j_gene: TRBJ2-4
abundance: .
CDR3aa: SVEGRAGGIKNIQY

v_gene: TRBV10-3
j_gene: TRBJ1-1
abundance: .
CDR3aa: AISESGTQGVSEAF

v_gene: TRBV7-2
j_gene: TRBJ1-1
abundance: .
CDR3aa: ASRSQLTEAF

v_gene: TRBV18
j_gene: TRBJ2-6
abundance: .
CDR3aa: ASSPGRSSGANVLT

v_gene: TRBV19
j_gene: TRBJ2-2
abundance: .
CDR3aa: ASSTRTDNTGELF

v_gene: TRBV9
j_gene: TRBJ1-1
abundance: .
CDR3aa: ASSVDPDVNTEAF

v_gene: TRBV7-3
j_gene: TRBJ2-3
abundance: .
CDR3aa: ASRQDTDTQY

v_gene: TRBV14
j_gene: TRBJ2-3
abundance: .
CDR3aa: ASSLNRRGPKKDTQY

v_gene: TRBV4-2
j_gene: TRBJ1-3
abundance: .
CDR3aa: ASSEGRESSGNTIY

v_gene: TRBV10-3
j_gene: TRBJ2-7
abundance: .
CDR3aa: ATTPGTRSSYEQY